This section outlines one TCR beta chain sequence together with its context. TCRdb's table, derived via immunoSEQ multiplex PCR, lists solely in-frame clones and lacks some. The sample lists roughly 110,000 clones; roughly 90% were seen once. This entry is derived from a study of T cell changes during pregnancy in multiple sclerosis. CDR1 is SGHDN, CDR2 FVKESK, per germline. This CDR3 is 19 amino acids long. V shed 5 bases, J shed 5 bases, and the junction held 17 bases outside the gene matches. This receptor was taken from a female donor with multiple sclerosis, enrolled in a pregnancy study. Sequences were derived from peripheral blood, sampled after pregnancy. The chain links TRBV14 to TRBJ2-2, with TRBD2 identical over 10 bases. The CDR3: CASSAEWRTSGIGTGELFF. The CDR3, as DNA: TGTGCCAGCAGCGCGGAATGGAGGACTAGCGGTATTGGGACCGGGGAGCTGTTTTTT.